This entry lists 7 T cell receptor beta chains sequenced from one sample in a study of blood T cells in healthy people across ages. Then a second PCR, running roughly 6 to 11 cycles, was carried out with a sample-barcoded 5' primer and a J-beta primer mix. A single record per CDR3 protein comes from TCRdb applying MiXCR to the 5' RACE reads. This table has about 770,000 distinct CDR3 sequences, approximately 44% appearing once. Sample: blood. These receptors all stem from a man in his 60s in good health.

This chain joins TRBV5-1 and TRBJ2-5; 8 nucleotides agree with TRBD2. CDR1 SGHRS and CDR2 YFSETQ come from the germline V gene. V was pared by 1 base and J by 2 bases, with 4 bases of the junction left unmatched. The CDR3 length is 15 residues. This CDR3 reads CASSLTAGVQETQYF. CDR3 sequence (DNA): TGCGCCAGCAGCTTGACAGCGGGGGTACAAGAGACCCAGTACTTC.

The V gene is TRBV20-1, the J gene TRBJ2-1, with D uncertain. Trimming cost V 2 bases and J 1 base, with 12 bases left between them. This CDR3 region has 15 residues. The V gene's germline CDR1 is DFQATT and CDR2 SNEGSKA (reference sequence). CDR3 residues: CSARFIHESYNEQFF. The DNA of the CDR3 is TGCAGTGCTAGATTTATTCACGAGTCCTACAATGAGCAGTTCTTC.

The V gene is TRBV7-9, the J gene TRBJ1-1; TRBD1 matches 7 bases. The J segment lost 5 bases and the V segment lost 5 bases, leaving 8 bases of the junction unmatched. Germline CDR1 reads SEHNR; CDR2 reads FQNEAQ (reference sequence). The CDR3 length is 14 residues. The chain's CDR3 is CASSNEGARTEAFF. The CDR3 region has the DNA TGTGCCAGCAGCAACGAGGGGGCGCGAACTGAAGCTTTCTTT.

The rearrangement links TRBV4-3 to TRBJ2-7; unclear D gene. The V end was cut by 4 bases, the J end by 7 bases, with 17 bases between. Per germline, CDR1 LGHNA and CDR2 YSLEER. The CDR3 covers 14 residues. In nucleotides, the CDR3 is TGCGCCAGCAGCCGACCGGGCCATAGCAATGAGCAGTACTTC. Encoded protein: CASSRPGHSNEQYF.

J is TRBJ2-1 and V is TRBV6-2 or TRBV6-3; 10 nucleotides align to TRBD1. CDR1 and CDR2 (germline): MNHEY, SVGEGT. Trimming removed 7 bases from V and 8 bases from J; junction bases left unmatched: 8. There are 14 residues in the CDR3. CDR3 region: CASNWDRGADEQFF. The CDR3 DNA reads TGTGCCAGCAATTGGGACAGGGGAGCAGATGAGCAGTTCTTC.

In its sample, this clonotype was seen a few times. V and J are TRBV5-4 and TRBJ1-2, with 9 bases identical to TRBD1. V lost 2 bases and J lost 2; bases outside the gene matches: 7. The CDR3 has 16 amino acids. The germline V gene has CDR1 SGHNT and CDR2 YYREEE (reference sequence). The CDR3 nucleotides read TGTGCCAGCAGCTTAGGACAGGGGAACGCCAACTATGGCTACACCTTC. This codes for CASSLGQGNANYGYTF. The full variable domain, with the rest looked up from reference TRBV5-4 and TRBJ1-2, is ETGVTQSPTHLIKTRGQQVTLRCSSQSGHNTVSWYQQALGQGPQFIFQYYREEENGRGNFPPRFSGLQFPNYSSELNVNALELDDSALYLCASSLGQGNANYGYTFGSGTRLTVV.

The rearrangement joins TRBV4-1 to TRBJ2-7, with 12 bases that match TRBD2. J gave up 2 bases and V 1 base, and 9 bases lay outside the gene matches. The CDR3 covers 18 residues. Germline-derived CDR1 and CDR2 are MGHRA and YSYEKL. CDR3 nucleotide sequence: TGCGCCAGCAGCCAAGGGTCGGCTAGCGGGGGGGTACCCTACGAGCAGTACTTC. Amino acids: CASSQGSASGGVPYEQYF.